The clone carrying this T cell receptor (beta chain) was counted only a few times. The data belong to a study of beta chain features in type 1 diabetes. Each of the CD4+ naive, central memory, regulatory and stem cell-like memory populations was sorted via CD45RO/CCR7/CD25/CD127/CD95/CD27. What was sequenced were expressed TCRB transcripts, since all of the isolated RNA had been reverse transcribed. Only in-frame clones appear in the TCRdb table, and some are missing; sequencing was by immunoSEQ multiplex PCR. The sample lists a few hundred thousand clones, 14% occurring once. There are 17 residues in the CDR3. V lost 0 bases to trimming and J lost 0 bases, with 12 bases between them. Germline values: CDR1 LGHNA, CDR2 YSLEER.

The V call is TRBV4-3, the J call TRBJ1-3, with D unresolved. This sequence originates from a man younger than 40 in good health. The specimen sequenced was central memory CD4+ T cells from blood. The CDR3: CASSQDAAGSSGNTIYF. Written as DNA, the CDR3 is TGCGCCAGCAGCCAAGATGCGGCAGGTTCCTCTGGAAACACCATATATTTT.